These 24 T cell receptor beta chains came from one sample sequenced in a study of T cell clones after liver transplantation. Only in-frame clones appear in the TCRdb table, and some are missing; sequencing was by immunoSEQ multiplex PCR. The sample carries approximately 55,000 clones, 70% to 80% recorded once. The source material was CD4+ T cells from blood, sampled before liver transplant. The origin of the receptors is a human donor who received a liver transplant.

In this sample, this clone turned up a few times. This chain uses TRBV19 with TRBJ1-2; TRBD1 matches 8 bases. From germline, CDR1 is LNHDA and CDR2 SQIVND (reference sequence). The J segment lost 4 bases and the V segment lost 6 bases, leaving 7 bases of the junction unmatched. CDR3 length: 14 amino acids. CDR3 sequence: CASSPADRAYGYTF. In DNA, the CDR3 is TGTGCCAGTAGCCCCGCGGACAGGGCCTATGGCTACACCTTC.

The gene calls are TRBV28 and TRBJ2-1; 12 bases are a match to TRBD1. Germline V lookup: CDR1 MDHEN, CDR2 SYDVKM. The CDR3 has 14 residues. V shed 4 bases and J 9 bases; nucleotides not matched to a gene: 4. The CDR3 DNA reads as TGTGCCAGCAGTTCCGGGACAGGGGGCGTTGAGCAGTTCTTC. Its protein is CASSSGTGGVEQFF.

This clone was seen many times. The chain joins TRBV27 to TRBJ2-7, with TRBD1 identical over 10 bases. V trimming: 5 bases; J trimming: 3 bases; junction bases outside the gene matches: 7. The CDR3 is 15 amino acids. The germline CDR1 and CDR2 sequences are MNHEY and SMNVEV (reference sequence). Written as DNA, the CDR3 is TGTGCCAGCAGTCGGGGCGGGACAGGGGTCTACGAGCAGTACTTC. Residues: CASSRGGTGVYEQYF.

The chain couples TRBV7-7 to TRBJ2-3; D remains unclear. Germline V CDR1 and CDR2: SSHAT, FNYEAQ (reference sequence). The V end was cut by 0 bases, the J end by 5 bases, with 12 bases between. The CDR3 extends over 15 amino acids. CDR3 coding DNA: TGTGCCAGCAGCTTAGCTAGTAGTGCAGGAGATACGCAGTATTTT. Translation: CASSLASSAGDTQYF.

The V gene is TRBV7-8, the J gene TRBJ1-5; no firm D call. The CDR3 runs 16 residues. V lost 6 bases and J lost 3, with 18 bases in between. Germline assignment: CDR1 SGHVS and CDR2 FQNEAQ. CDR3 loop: CASRKDRGQTNQPQHF. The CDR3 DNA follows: TGTGCCAGCAGGAAGGACCGCGGGCAAACCAATCAGCCCCAGCATTTT.

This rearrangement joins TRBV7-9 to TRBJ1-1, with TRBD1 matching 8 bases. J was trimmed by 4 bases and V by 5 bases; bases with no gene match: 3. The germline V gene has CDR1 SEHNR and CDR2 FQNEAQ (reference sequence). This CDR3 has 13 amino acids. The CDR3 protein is CASSTDRATEAFF. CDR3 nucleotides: TGTGCCAGCAGCACGGACAGGGCCACTGAAGCTTTCTTT.

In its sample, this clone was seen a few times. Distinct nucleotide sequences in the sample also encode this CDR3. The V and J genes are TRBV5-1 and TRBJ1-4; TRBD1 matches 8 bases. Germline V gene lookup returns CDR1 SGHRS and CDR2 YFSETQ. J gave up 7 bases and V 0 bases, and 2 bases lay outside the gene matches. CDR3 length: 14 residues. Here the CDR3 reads CASSLGQGSEKLFF. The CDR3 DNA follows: TGCGCCAGCAGCTTGGGACAGGGGAGTGAAAAACTGTTTTTT.

The CDR3 nucleotides are TGTGCCAGCAGCCCGAGGACAGGGAGCTCCTACGAGCAGTACTTC. It translates to CASSPRTGSSYEQYF. J is TRBJ2-7 and V is TRBV6-5; 8 bases match TRBD1. From germline, CDR1 is MNHEY and CDR2 SVGAGI. This CDR3 is built from 15 residues. Losses at the gene ends were 6 bases for V and 0 bases for J; bases not matched to a gene: 7.

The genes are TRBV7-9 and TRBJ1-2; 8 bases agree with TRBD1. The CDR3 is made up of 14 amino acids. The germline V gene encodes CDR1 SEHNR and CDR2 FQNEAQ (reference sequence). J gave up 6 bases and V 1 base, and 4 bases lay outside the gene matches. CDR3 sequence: CASSLGGTGHGYTF. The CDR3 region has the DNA TGTGCCAGCAGCTTAGGCGGGACAGGCCATGGCTACACCTTC. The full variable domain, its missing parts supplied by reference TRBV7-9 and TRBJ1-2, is DTGVSQNPRHKITKRGQNVTFRCDPISEHNRLYWYRQTLGQGPEFLTYFQNEAQLEKSRLLSDRFSAERPKGSFSTLEIQRTEQGDSAMYLCASSLGGTGHGYTFGSGTRLTVV.

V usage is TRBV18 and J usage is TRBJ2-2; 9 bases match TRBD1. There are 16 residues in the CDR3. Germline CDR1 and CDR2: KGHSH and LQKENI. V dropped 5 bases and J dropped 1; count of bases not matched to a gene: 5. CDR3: CASSTGTGMNTGELFF. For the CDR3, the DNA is TGTGCCAGCTCAACCGGGACAGGGATGAACACCGGGGAGCTGTTTTTT. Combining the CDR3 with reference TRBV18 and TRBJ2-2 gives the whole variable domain NAGVMQNPRHLVRRRGQEARLRCSPMKGHSHVYWYRQLPEEGLKFMVYLQKENIIDESGMPKERFSAEFPKEGPSILRIQQVVRGDSAAYFCASSTGTGMNTGELFFGEGSRLTVL.

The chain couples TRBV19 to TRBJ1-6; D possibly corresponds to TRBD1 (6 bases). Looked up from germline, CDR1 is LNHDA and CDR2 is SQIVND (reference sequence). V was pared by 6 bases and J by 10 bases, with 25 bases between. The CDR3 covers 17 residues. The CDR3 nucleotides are TGTGCCAGTAGCAATCGACAGGATAGCGATTTTAAATCACCCCTCCACTTT. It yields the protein CASSNRQDSDFKSPLHF.

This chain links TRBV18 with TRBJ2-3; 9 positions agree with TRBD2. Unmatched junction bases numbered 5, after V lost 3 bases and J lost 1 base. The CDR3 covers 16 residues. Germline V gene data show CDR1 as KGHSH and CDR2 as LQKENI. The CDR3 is CASSPNSGGRTDTQYF. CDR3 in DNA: TGTGCCAGCTCACCTAATAGCGGGGGACGCACAGATACGCAGTATTTT.

CDR3 protein: CTSSQDLAGGPNEQFF. CDR3 nucleotide sequence: TGCACCAGCAGCCAAGATCTGGCGGGGGGGCCTAATGAGCAGTTCTTC. This sequence joins TRBV1 and TRBJ2-1; TRBD2 is taken as the D call from the table, unchecked against the DNA. TRBV1 constitutes a pseudogene. The CDR3 has 16 amino acids.

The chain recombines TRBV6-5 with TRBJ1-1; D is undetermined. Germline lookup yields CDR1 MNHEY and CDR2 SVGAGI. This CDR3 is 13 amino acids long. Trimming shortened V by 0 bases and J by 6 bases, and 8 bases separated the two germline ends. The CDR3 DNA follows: TGTGCCAGCAGTTACTCCTTTAGATCTGAAGCTTTCTTT. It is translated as CASSYSFRSEAFF.

The CDR3: CASSSQGLSTGELFF. CDR3 nucleotides: TGCGCCAGCAGCTCACAGGGTCTTAGTACCGGGGAGCTGTTTTTT. J is TRBJ2-2 and V is TRBV5-1; possible D gene TRBD1, 6 bases. Trimming stripped 3 bases from V and 5 bases from J, with 14 bases between. Germline V lookup: CDR1 SGHRS, CDR2 YFSETQ. The length of the CDR3 is 15 residues.

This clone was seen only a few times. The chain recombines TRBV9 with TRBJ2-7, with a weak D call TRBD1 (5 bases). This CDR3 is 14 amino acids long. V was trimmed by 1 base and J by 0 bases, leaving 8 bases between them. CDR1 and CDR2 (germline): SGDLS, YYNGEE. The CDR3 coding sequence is TGTGCCAGCAGCGTAACAGGAGACTCCTACGAGCAGTACTTC. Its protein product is CASSVTGDSYEQYF.

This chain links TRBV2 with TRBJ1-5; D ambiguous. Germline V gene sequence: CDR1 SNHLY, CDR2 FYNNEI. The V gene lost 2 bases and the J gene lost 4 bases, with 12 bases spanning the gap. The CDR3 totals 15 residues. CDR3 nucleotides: TGTGCCAGCAGTGAAAATGAGGGTAGGAATCAGCCCCAGCATTTT. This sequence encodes CASSENEGRNQPQHF.

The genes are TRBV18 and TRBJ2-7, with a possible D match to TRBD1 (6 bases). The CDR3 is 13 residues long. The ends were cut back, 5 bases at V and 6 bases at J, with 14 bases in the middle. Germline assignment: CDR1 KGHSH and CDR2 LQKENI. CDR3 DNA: TGTGCCAGCTCAGCAGGGGAAGGGGCCGAGCAGTACTTC. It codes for CASSAGEGAEQYF.

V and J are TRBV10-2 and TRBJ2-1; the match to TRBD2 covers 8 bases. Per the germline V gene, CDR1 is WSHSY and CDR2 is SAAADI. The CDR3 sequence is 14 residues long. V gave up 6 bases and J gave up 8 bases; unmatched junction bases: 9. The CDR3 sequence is CASSWRGDEDEQFF. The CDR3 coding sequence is TGCGCCAGCAGCTGGCGGGGGGACGAGGATGAGCAGTTCTTC.

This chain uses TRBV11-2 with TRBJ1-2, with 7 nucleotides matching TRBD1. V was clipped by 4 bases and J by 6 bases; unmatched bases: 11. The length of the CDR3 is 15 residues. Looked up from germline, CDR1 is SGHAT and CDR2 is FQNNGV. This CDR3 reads CASSSLKDGQDGYTF. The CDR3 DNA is TGTGCCAGCAGCTCACTAAAAGATGGACAGGATGGCTACACCTTC.

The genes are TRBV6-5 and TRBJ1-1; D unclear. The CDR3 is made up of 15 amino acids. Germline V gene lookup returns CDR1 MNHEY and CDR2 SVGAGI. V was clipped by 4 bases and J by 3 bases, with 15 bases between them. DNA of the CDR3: TGTGCCAGCAGTTCAGAAAACCCTGCTTACACTGAAGCTTTCTTT. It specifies CASSSENPAYTEAFF.

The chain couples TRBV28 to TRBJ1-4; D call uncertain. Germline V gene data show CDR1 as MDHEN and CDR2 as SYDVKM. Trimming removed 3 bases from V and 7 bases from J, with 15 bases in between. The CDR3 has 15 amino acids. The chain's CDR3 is CASSFRLPGIEKLFF. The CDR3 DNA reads TGTGCCAGCAGTTTTCGCTTACCGGGTATTGAAAAACTGTTTTTT.

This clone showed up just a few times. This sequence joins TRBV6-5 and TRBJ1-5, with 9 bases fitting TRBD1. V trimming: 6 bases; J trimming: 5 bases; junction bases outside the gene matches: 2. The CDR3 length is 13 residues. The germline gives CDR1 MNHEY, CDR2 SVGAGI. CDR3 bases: TGTGCCAGCAGGAGGGACAGGGATCAGCCCCAGCATTTT. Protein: CASRRDRDQPQHF.

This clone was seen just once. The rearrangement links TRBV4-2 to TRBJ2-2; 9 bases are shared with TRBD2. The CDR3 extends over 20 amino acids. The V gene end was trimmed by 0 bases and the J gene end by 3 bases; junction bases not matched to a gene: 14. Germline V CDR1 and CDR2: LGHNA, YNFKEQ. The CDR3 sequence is CASSQDARGLAGPHTGELFF. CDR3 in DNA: TGTGCCAGCAGCCAAGATGCTAGGGGTCTAGCGGGGCCCCACACCGGGGAGCTGTTTTTT.